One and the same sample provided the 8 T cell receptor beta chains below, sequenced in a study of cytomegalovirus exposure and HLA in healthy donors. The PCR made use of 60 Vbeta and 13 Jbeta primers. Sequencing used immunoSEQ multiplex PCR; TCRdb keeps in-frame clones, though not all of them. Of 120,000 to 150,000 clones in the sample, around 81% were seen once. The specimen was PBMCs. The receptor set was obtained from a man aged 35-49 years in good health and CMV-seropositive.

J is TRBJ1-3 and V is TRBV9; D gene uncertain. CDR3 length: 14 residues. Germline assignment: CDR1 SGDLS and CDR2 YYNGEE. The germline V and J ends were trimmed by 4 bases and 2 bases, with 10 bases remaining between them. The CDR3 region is CASSPGSPGNTIYF. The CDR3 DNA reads TGTGCCAGCAGCCCGGGGAGTCCTGGAAACACCATATATTTT.

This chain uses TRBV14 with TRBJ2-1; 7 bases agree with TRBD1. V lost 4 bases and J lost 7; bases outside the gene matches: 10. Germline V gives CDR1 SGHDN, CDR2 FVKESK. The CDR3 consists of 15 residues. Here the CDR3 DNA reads TGTGCCAGCAGCCCTGGAGACAGGGTGAGAAATGAGCAGTTCTTC. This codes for CASSPGDRVRNEQFF. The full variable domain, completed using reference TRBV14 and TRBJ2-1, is EAGVTQFPSHSVIEKGQTVTLRCDPISGHDNLYWYRRVMGKEIKFLLHFVKESKQDESGMPNNRFLAERTGGTYSTLKVQPAELEDSGVYFCASSPGDRVRNEQFFGPGTRLTVL.

The CDR3 DNA reads as TGTGCCAGCAGTCGAGGGGGGGCTGGCGGTCAGCCCCAGCATTTT. Translating it yields CASSRGGAGGQPQHF. The chain recombines TRBV28 with TRBJ1-5; D may be TRBD1 (6 bases). The CDR3 spans 15 residues. The V end lost 5 bases, the J end lost 6 bases, and 17 bases lay between the germline ends. In germline, CDR1 is MDHEN, CDR2 SYDVKM.

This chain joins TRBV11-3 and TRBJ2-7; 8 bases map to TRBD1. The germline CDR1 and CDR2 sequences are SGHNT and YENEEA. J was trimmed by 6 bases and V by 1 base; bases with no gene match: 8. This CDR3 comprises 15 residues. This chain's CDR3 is CASSLAQGASSEQYF. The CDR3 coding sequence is TGTGCCAGCAGCTTAGCCCAGGGGGCCTCATCCGAGCAGTACTTC.

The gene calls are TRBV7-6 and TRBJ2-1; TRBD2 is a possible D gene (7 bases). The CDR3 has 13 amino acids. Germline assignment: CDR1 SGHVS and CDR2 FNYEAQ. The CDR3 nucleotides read TGTGGTAGCGGCGGGGGCCCGGACAATGAGCAGTTCTTC. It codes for CGSGGGPDNEQFF.

For the CDR3, the DNA is TGTGCCAGCAGTTTAGGGACTTTCACCGGGGAGCTGTTTTTT. Protein sequence: CASSLGTFTGELFF. The J gene is TRBJ2-2, the V gene TRBV27; a weak D match, TRBD2 (6 bases). V lost 2 bases and J lost 4, with 8 bases in between. Germline values: CDR1 MNHEY, CDR2 SMNVEV (reference sequence). This CDR3 has 14 residues.

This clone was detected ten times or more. CDR3 sequence (DNA): TGTGCCAGCAGTGAAGCGGGGGGGTACTACGAGCAGTACTTC. This encodes CASSEAGGYYEQYF. The chain recombines TRBV6-1 with TRBJ2-7, with TRBD2 matching 7 bases. Per germline, CDR1 MNHNS and CDR2 SASEGT. Trimming at V came to 0 bases and at J to 3 bases, leaving 2 bases not matched to a gene. This CDR3 has 14 residues.

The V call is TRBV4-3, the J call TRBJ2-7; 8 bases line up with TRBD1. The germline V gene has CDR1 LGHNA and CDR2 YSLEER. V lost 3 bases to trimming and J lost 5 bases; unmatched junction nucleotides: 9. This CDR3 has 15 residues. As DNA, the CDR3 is TGCGCCAGCAGCCAGAAACCCCAGGGGGCCAACGAGCAGTACTTC. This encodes CASSQKPQGANEQYF.